This record covers a single T cell receptor (beta chain). The entry originates in a study of blood T cell repertoires in COVID-19. Per germline, CDR1 LNHDA and CDR2 SQIVND (reference sequence). The CDR3 length is 15 residues. Trimming at V came to 6 bases and at J to 9 bases, leaving 8 bases not matched to a gene. The repertoire was sequenced with immunoSEQ multiplex PCR; TCRdb's copy has only in-frame clones and lacks some. This sample has some 200,000 clones, with approximately 90% found just once. This sequence was found in a man in his 70s with acute or convalescent COVID-19. This chain connects TRBV19 to TRBJ2-1; TRBD2 matches at 13 bases. Sequences were obtained from peripheral blood. The CDR3 DNA sequence: TGTGCCAGTAGCCCGGGGACTAGCGGGAACGGTGAGCAGTTCTTC. As protein: CASSPGTSGNGEQFF.